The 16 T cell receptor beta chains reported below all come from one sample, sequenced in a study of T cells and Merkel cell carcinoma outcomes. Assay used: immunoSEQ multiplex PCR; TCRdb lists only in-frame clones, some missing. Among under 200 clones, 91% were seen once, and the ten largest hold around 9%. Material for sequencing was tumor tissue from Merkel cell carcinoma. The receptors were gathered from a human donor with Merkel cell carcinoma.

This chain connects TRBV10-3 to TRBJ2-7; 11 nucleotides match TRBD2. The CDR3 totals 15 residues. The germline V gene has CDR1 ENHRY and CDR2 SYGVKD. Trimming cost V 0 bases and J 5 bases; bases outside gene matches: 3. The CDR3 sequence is CAISESSGGAHEQYF. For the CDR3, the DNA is TGTGCCATCAGTGAGTCTAGCGGGGGGGCGCACGAGCAGTACTTC.

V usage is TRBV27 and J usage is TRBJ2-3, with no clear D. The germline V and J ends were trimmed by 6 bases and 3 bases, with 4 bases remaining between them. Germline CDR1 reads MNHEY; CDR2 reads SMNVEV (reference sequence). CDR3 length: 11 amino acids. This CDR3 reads CASRGTDTQYF. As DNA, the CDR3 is TGTGCCAGCAGGGGAACAGATACGCAGTATTTT.

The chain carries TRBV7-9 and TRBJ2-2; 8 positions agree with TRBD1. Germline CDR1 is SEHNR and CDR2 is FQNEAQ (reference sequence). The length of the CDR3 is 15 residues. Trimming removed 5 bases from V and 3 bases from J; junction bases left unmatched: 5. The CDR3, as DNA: TGTGCCAGCAGCCCAGGACAGGGAGACACCGGGGAGCTGTTTTTT. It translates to CASSPGQGDTGELFF.

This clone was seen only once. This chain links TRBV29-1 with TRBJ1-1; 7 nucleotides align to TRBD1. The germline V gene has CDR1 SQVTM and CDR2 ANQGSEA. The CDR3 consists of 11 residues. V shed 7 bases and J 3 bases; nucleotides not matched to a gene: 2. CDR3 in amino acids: CSGTGYTEAFF. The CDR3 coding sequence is TGCAGCGGGACAGGTTACACTGAAGCTTTCTTT.

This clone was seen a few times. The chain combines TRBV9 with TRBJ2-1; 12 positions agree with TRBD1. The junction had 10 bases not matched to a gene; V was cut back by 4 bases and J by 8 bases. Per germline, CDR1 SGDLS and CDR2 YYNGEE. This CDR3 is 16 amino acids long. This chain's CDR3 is CASSPQGTGGYYEQFF. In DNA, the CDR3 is TGTGCCAGCAGCCCACAAGGGACAGGGGGCTATTATGAGCAGTTCTTC.

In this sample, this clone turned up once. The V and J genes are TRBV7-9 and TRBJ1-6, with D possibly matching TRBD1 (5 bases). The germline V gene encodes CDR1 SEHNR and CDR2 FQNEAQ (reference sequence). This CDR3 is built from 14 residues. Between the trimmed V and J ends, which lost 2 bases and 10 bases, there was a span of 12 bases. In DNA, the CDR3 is TGTGCCAGCAGCTTATCATCAGGGCCGTCACCCCTCCACTTT. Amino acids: CASSLSSGPSPLHF.

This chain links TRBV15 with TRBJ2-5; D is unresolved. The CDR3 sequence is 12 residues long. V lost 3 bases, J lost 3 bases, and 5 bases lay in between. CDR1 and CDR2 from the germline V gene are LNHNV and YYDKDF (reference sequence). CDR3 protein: CATSSSKETQYF. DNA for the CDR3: TGTGCCACCAGCAGCAGTAAAGAGACCCAGTACTTC.

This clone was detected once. The CDR3 nucleotides read TGTGCCAGCTCCCTAAGCGGATCTAGAAATACGCAGTATTTT. Residues: CASSLSGSRNTQYF. The V gene is TRBV18, the J gene TRBJ2-3; D may be TRBD2 (5 bases). V was trimmed by 6 bases and J by 7 bases, leaving 17 bases between them. The CDR3 spans 14 residues. In germline, CDR1 is KGHSH, CDR2 LQKENI.

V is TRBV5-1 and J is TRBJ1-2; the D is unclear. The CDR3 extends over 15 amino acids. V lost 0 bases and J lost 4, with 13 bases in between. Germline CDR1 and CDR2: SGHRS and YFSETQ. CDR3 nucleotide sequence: TGCGCCAGCAGCTTGGGTCAAGGACTGGGCTATGGCTACACCTTC. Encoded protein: CASSLGQGLGYGYTF.

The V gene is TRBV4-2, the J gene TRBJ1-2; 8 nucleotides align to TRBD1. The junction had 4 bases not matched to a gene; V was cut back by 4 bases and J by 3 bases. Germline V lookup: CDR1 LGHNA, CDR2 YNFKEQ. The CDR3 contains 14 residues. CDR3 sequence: CASSPSTGDYGYTF. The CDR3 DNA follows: TGTGCCAGCAGCCCCTCGACAGGGGACTATGGCTACACCTTC.

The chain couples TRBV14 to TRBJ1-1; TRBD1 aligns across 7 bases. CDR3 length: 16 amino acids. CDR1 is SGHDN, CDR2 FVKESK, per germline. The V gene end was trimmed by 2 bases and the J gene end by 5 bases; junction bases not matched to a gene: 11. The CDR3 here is CASSQRDRFRRTEAFF. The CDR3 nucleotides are TGTGCCAGCAGCCAAAGGGACAGATTTAGGCGTACTGAAGCTTTCTTT.

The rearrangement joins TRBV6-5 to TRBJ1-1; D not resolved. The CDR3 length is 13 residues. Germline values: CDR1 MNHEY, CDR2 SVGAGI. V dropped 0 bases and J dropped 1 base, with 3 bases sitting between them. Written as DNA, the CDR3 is TGTGCCAGCAGTTACTCAGCGAACACTGAAGCTTTCTTT. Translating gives CASSYSANTEAFF.

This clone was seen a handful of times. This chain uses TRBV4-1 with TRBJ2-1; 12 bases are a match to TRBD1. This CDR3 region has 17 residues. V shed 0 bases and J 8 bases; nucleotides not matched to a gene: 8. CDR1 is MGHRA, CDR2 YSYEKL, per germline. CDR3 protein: CASSQDTGTGGIDEQFF. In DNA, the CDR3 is TGCGCCAGCAGCCAAGATACGGGGACAGGGGGCATCGATGAGCAGTTCTTC.

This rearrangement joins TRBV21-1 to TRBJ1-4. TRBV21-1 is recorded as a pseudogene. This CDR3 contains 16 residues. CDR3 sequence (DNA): TGTGCCAGCAGCAGCCAAATAAAGGTGCATAATGAAAAACTGTTTTTT. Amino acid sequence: CASSSQIKVHNEKLFF.

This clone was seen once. DNA for the CDR3: TGCAGCGTAGCTTCAGCCGCAGGGGACGAGCAGTACTTC. Amino acids: CSVASAAGDEQYF. The chain is built from TRBV29-1 and TRBJ2-7; maybe TRBD1 (6 bases). The V end lost 6 bases, the J end lost 5 bases, and 17 bases lay between the germline ends. Germline lookup yields CDR1 SQVTM and CDR2 ANQGSEA. This CDR3 has 13 residues.

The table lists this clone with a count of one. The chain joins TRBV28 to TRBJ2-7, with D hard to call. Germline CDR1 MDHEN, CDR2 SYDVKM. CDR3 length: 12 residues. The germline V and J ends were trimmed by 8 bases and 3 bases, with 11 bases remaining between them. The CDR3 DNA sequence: TGTGCCAGCGGGTCAACCCACTACGAGCAGTACTTC. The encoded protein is CASGSTHYEQYF.